The clone carrying this T cell receptor beta chain showed up many times. Its antigen remains unknown. This sample was taken from a study of identical twins. Notes on the study in general: Zero-insertion results could be subject to partial confounding by invariant MAIT and iNKT cells.

Healthy Caucasians were all of the donors. This CDR3 spans 17 amino acids. V lost 3 bases to trimming and J lost 3 bases, with 17 bases between them. TCRdb recomputed calls from the 5' RACE reads with MiXCR, one row per CDR3 protein. The sample lists 150,000 or so distinct CDR3 sequences; around 3.5% were seen once. The rearrangement links TRBV12-3 or TRBV12-4 to TRBJ2-2; possibly TRBD2 for D (5 bases). This TCR came from a man aged 18 to 29 in good health. The sample consisted of memory T cells sorted from blood. CDR3 sequence reads: CASSFPPGSSDTGELFF. CDR3 coding DNA: TGTGCCAGCAGTTTCCCTCCGGGGAGTTCGGACACCGGGGAGCTGTTTTTT.